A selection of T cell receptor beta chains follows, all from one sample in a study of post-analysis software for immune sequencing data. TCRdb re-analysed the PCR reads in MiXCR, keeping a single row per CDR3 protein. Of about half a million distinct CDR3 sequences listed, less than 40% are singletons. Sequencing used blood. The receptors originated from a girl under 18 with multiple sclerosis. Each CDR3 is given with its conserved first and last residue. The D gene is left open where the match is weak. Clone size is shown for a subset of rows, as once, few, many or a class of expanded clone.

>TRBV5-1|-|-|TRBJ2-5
TGCGCCAGCCAGTACCAAGAGACCCAGTACTTC
CASQYQETQYF
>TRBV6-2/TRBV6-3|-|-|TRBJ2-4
TGTGCCAGCAGTTATCGGCTGAACATTCAGTACTTC
CASSYRLNIQYF
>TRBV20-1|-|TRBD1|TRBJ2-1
TGCAGTGCTAGTCGGTCCAGGGGGAGCTCCTACAATGAGCAGTTCTTC
CSASRSRGSSYNEQFF
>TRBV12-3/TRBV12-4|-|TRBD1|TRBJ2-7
TGTGCCAGCAGCAACACAGGGGCGGAGCAGTACTTC
CASSNTGAEQYF
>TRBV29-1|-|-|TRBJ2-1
TGCAGCGTTCTGGCCTACGATGAGCAGTTCTTC
CSVLAYDEQFF
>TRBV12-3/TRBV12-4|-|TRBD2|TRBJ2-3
TGTGCCAGCAGTTTACAAGTTGGCGGGGGAATCACAGATGTGCAGTATTTT
CASSLQVGGGITDVQYF
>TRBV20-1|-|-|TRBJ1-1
TGCAGTGCCGCGGACAGTTTGAACACTGAAGCTTTCTTT
CSAADSLNTEAFF
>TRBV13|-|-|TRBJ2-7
TGTGCCAGCAGCTTCTCCGGGGTGGAGGAGCAGTACTTC
CASSFSGVEEQYF
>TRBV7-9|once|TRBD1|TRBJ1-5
TGTGCCAGCAGCTTAGGGGGACAGGGCTACAGCAATCAGCCCCAGCATTTT
CASSLGGQGYSNQPQHF
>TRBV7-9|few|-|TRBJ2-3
TGTGCCAGCAGCCCGTGGGACTGGTCAGATACGCAGTATTTT
CASSPWDWSDTQYF
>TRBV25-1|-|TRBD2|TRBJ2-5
TGTGCCAGCAGTGAAGGAGGACTAGCGGGGGAAGAGACCCAGTACTTC
CASSEGGLAGEETQYF
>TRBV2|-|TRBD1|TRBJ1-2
TGTGCCAGCAGGGTCGACAGGGCCTCCTATGGCTACACCTTC
CASRVDRASYGYTF
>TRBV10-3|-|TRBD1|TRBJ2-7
TGTGCCATCAGTACCGGGACAGGTAGTAATTACGAGCAGTACTTC
CAISTGTGSNYEQYF
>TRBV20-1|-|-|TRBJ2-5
TGCAGTGCTAGATTCAGAGCCCTCCAAGAGACCCAGTACTTC
CSARFRALQETQYF
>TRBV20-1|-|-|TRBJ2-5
TGCAGTGCTAAAATCCTGGGGACTGCCGAAGACCAAGAGACCCAGTACTTC
CSAKILGTAEDQETQYF
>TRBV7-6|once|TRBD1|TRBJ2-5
TGTGCCAGCAAACAGGGGGCGTCCTACAATGAGCAGTACTTC
CASKQGASYNEQYF
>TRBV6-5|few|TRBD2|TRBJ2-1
TGTGTCAGCAGTTCGAAGCTAGCGGGGGGGCCGTCTCCCTATGAGCAGTTCTTC
CVSSSKLAGGPSPYEQFF
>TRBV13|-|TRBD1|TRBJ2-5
TGTGCCAGCAGAATGACGTCTGGGACAGACCTAAAGGAGACCCAGTACTTC
CASRMTSGTDLKETQYF